This TCR beta chain was documented in a study of beta chain features in type 1 diabetes. General study points: Moderate but significant shortening of TCRB CDR3s was recorded in all four CD4+ subsets from Type 1 diabetes patients.

For this clone: Its antigen is not identified.

Germline V gene lookup returns CDR1 SGHTA and CDR2 FQGNSA. CDR3 length: 13 amino acids. The V and J ends lost 8 bases and 2 bases respectively, with 12 bases between them. The investigators reverse transcribed all of the isolated RNA, so they sequenced expressed TCRB transcripts. Here immunoSEQ multiplex PCR was the method, and the copy in TCRdb shows in-frame clones only, minus some. The table includes under 400,000 clones, roughly 12% detected once. What was sequenced was naive CD4+ T cells from blood. This chain links TRBV7-2 with TRBJ2-5, with D possibly TRBD1 on 6 matching bases. The sequence was obtained from a woman aged 18-29 years with type 1 diabetes. Written as DNA, the CDR3 is TGTGCCAGCGGACCGGGACAACAAGAGACCCAGTACTTC. Its translation is CASGPGQQETQYF.